Shown below are 15 T cell receptor beta chains from a single sample sequenced in a study of post-analysis software for immune sequencing data. Sequencing libraries made from TCR beta cDNA carried unique molecular identifiers. TCRdb re-analysed the PCR reads in MiXCR, keeping a single row per CDR3 protein. The table includes roughly 150,000 distinct CDR3 sequences, about 37% detected once. This specimen consisted of blood, obtained after autologous hematopoietic stem cell transplantation. These TCRs come from a girl aged 10 to 17 with multiple sclerosis.

The table lists this clonotype with a few counts. V is TRBV6-5 and J is TRBJ2-3; D might be TRBD2 (6 bases). Looked up from germline, CDR1 is MNHEY and CDR2 is SVGAGI. V was trimmed by 6 bases and J by 2 bases, leaving 15 bases between them. CDR3 size: 15 residues. The CDR3 reads CASSGSSEHTDTQYF. The DNA of the CDR3 is TGTGCCAGCAGCGGATCTAGCGAACACACAGATACGCAGTATTTT.

The chain combines TRBV29-1 with TRBJ2-7; TRBD2 might be the D (6 bases). Germline V gives CDR1 SQVTM, CDR2 ANQGSEA. The V end was cut by 6 bases, the J end by 5 bases, with 14 bases between. This CDR3 contains 12 residues. CDR3 bases: TGCAGCGTGGAGGGCCGCGACAACGAGCAGTACTTC. It specifies CSVEGRDNEQYF.

This clonotype has just a few counts. This chain connects TRBV12-3 or TRBV12-4 to TRBJ1-1; D gene unclear. V gave up 3 bases and J gave up 4 bases, with 15 bases separating them. The CDR3 covers 15 residues. The CDR3 region has the DNA TGTGCCAGCAGTTTTGGGCCTCCGGGTCGCACTGAAGCTTTCTTT. This encodes CASSFGPPGRTEAFF.

This clonotype was seen only a few times. V is TRBV5-4 and J is TRBJ2-4; TRBD2 agrees at 7 bases. The ends lost 0 bases at V and 2 bases at J; junction bases unmatched: 5. This CDR3 has 16 residues. In germline, CDR1 is SGHNT, CDR2 YYREEE (reference sequence). The CDR3 DNA sequence: TGTGCCAGCAGCTTGGATGGGGGGGGGACCAAAAACATTCAGTACTTC. The encoded protein is CASSLDGGGTKNIQYF. The variable domain in full, completed from reference TRBV5-4 and TRBJ2-4, reads ETGVTQSPTHLIKTRGQQVTLRCSSQSGHNTVSWYQQALGQGPQFIFQYYREEENGRGNFPPRFSGLQFPNYSSELNVNALELDDSALYLCASSLDGGGTKNIQYFGAGTRLSVL.

Worth noting for this clonotype: One junction end disagrees with the germline gene, perhaps due to a read error. The V call is TRBV18, the J call TRBJ1-1; D remains ambiguous. Germline V gives CDR1 KGHSH, CDR2 LQKENI. CDR3 length: 15 residues. CDR3 bases: TGTGTCAGCCGACTGGGCTCCGAATCGAACACTGAAGCTTTCTTT. Translated, it gives CVSRLGSESNTEAFF.

Note on this clonotype: One junction end disagrees with the germline gene, perhaps due to a read error. The J gene is TRBJ2-5, the V gene TRBV20-1; 8 bases agree with TRBD2. Germline V gene data show CDR1 as DFQATT and CDR2 as SNEGSKA (reference sequence). The CDR3 is 17 amino acids. CDR3 DNA: TGCAGTACTAGAGTTCCGAGTAGCGGGGTCTTCCAGGAGACCCAGTACTTC. Encoded protein: CSTRVPSSGVFQETQYF.

This rearrangement joins TRBV27 to TRBJ1-1, with a tentative D call TRBD1 (6 bases). The CDR3 covers 14 residues. The V and J ends lost 6 bases and 4 bases respectively, with 15 bases between them. Germline V gene data show CDR1 as MNHEY and CDR2 as SMNVEV (reference sequence). The CDR3 DNA follows: TGTGCCAGCAGCACAACAGGGTGGGGCACTGAAGCTTTCTTT. This encodes CASSTTGWGTEAFF.

V is TRBV4-1 and J is TRBJ2-5; tentative D call: TRBD1 (5 bases). The germline V gene has CDR1 MGHRA and CDR2 YSYEKL. The CDR3 spans 14 residues. V was shortened by 0 bases and J by 5 bases, with 10 bases between the two germline ends. CDR3 bases: TGCGCCAGCAGCCAAGAACAGGCTGAGGAGACCCAGTACTTC. The encoded protein is CASSQEQAEETQYF.

V gene TRBV11-1 combines with J gene TRBJ1-3, with D unresolved. The length of the CDR3 is 14 residues. Germline assignment: CDR1 SGHAT and CDR2 FQDESV (reference sequence). The V end was cut by 4 bases, the J end by 2 bases, with 9 bases between. The CDR3 region is CASSSKGAGNTIYF. The CDR3, as DNA: TGTGCCAGCAGCTCCAAGGGAGCTGGAAACACCATATATTTT.

Turning to this clonotype: One end of the junction does not line up with germline, which may come from a read error. This chain uses TRBV6-5 with TRBJ1-4, with TRBD1 identical over 8 bases. CDR3 length: 15 amino acids. Germline loops: CDR1 MNHEY, CDR2 SVGAGI. CDR3 sequence reads: CASSYSGQGWEKRFF. Here the CDR3 DNA reads TGTGCCAGCAGTTACTCCGGACAGGGTTGGGAAAAACGGTTTTTT.

The sample holds many counts of this clonotype. The CDR3 sequence is CASSVGVPEAKLFF. CDR3 DNA: TGTGCCAGCAGCGTAGGCGTACCCGAGGCAAAACTGTTTTTT. The chain employs TRBV9 and TRBJ1-4; D not resolved. V was clipped by 0 bases and J by 10 bases, with 13 bases between them. The CDR3 runs to 14 residues. The germline CDR1 and CDR2 sequences are SGDLS and YYNGEE.

This rearrangement joins TRBV7-9 to TRBJ1-5, with unresolved D. V lost 0 bases and J 5 bases, leaving 2 bases between the germline ends. This CDR3 has 12 residues. The V gene's germline CDR1 is SEHNR and CDR2 FQNEAQ (reference sequence). CDR3 DNA sequence: TGTGCCAGCAGCTTAGCAGATCAGCCCCAGCATTTT. It specifies CASSLADQPQHF. The full variable domain, in which reference TRBV7-9 and TRBJ1-5 provide the parts outside the CDR3, is DTGVSQNPRHKITKRGQNVTFRCDPISEHNRLYWYRQTLGQGPEFLTYFQNEAQLEKSRLLSDRFSAERPKGSFSTLEIQRTEQGDSAMYLCASSLADQPQHFGDGTRLSIL.

The CDR3 region has the DNA TGCGCCAGCAGTGAGTCCCGACTAGCGGACATAAACACCGGGGAGCTGTTTTTT. Its protein is CASSESRLADINTGELFF. The rearrangement links TRBV10-2 to TRBJ2-2; 9 bases fit TRBD2. There are 18 residues in the CDR3. V shed 0 bases, J shed 2 bases, and the junction held 7 bases outside the gene matches. Germline V gives CDR1 WSHSY, CDR2 SAAADI.

The CDR3 loop is CASSLGVNLVPYNEQFF. The CDR3 coding sequence is TGTGCCAGCAGTTTAGGTGTTAATCTGGTTCCATACAATGAGCAGTTCTTC. This chain uses TRBV12-3 or TRBV12-4 with TRBJ2-1; D unresolved. V was shortened by 1 base and J by 4 bases, with 17 bases between the two germline ends. There are 17 residues in the CDR3.

This clonotype appeared a few times. This chain links TRBV6-2 or TRBV6-3 with TRBJ2-3; tentative D call: TRBD2 (5 bases). The V end lost 8 bases, the J end lost 6 bases, and 15 bases lay between the germline ends. This CDR3 contains 13 residues. CDR1 and CDR2 (germline): MNHEY, SVGEGT. The CDR3, as DNA: TGTGCCAGCCATACTAGTAGCTCCGATACGCAGTATTTT. It translates to CASHTSSSDTQYF.